The rows below give T cell receptor beta chains drawn from one sample of a study of T-cell reconstitution after alpha-beta-depleted transplantation in children. TCRdb re-derived calls from the PCR reads in MiXCR, one entry per CDR3 protein. The table records fewer than 550,000 distinct CDR3 sequences, about an eighth of them present only once. Here the sequenced sample was PBMCs, mostly from graft donor cells, taken 180 days after TCRalphabeta/CD19-depleted stem cell transplant. These TCRs come from a female patient aged 2-9 years who had a stem cell transplant for aplastic anemia, so the T cells may come from the graft donor. Both conserved end residues are part of each CDR3. The D gene is left open where the match is weak. The listing skips clone size in some rows; elsewhere it reads once, few, many or a size class.

V gene	J gene	clone size	D gene	CDR3 protein	CDR3 DNA
TRBV20-1	TRBJ2-5	few	.	CSARGMGQETQYF	TGCAGTGCTAGAGGAATGGGGCAAGAGACCCAGTACTTC
TRBV27	TRBJ1-1	few	TRBD1	CASSHRGNTEAFF	TGTGCCAGCAGTCACAGGGGGAACACTGAAGCTTTCTTT
TRBV20-1	TRBJ2-1	.	TRBD2	CSASGTSGRLLFF	TGCAGTGCTAGTGGGACTAGCGGGAGGTTATTGTTCTTC
TRBV12-3/TRBV12-4	TRBJ2-2	few	.	CASTLRGLGTGELFF	TGTGCCAGCACTCTGCGGGGTCTTGGCACCGGGGAGCTGTTTTTT
TRBV7-2	TRBJ2-5	.	TRBD2	CASSTPGGIQETQYF	TGTGCCAGCAGCACCCCGGGGGGGATCCAAGAGACCCAGTACTTC
TRBV29-1	TRBJ1-2	many	.	CSGRGLGEDGYTF	TGCAGCGGCCGAGGTTTAGGGGAAGATGGCTACACCTTC
TRBV29-1	TRBJ1-2	few	.	CSVDPQEAGYGYTF	TGCAGCGTTGACCCACAGGAGGCGGGGTATGGCTACACCTTC
TRBV29-1	TRBJ2-3	.	.	CSVEHLTDTQYF	TGCAGCGTTGAACATCTGACAGATACGCAGTATTTT
TRBV5-6	TRBJ2-1	.	.	CASSSRRGENEQFF	TGTGCCAGCAGCTCACGGAGAGGGGAGAATGAGCAGTTCTTC
TRBV4-1	TRBJ2-1	few	.	CASSQDRISGVPTSDNEQFF	TGCGCCAGCAGCCAAGATCGGATTTCGGGTGTCCCGACGTCCGACAATGAGCAGTTCTTC
TRBV29-1	TRBJ2-7	many	.	CSVDTGSAESYEQYF	TGCAGCGTCGATACAGGGAGCGCAGAGTCCTACGAGCAGTACTTC
TRBV29-1	TRBJ1-3	.	.	CSPSDRGCSGNTIYF	TGCAGCCCCTCAGACCGAGGCTGCTCTGGAAACACCATATATTTT
TRBV27	TRBJ2-4	many	TRBD1	CASRRTGVNIQYF	TGTGCCAGCAGAAGGACAGGGGTAAACATTCAGTACTTC
TRBV2	TRBJ2-7	few	.	CASSLHHGQYF	TGTGCCAGCAGTCTCCACCACGGGCAGTACTTC
TRBV7-9	TRBJ1-1	few	.	CASSSPNGYTEAFF	TGTGCCAGCAGCTCGCCGAATGGATACACTGAAGCTTTCTTT
TRBV5-5	TRBJ1-5	.	.	CASSFAPGDQPQHF	TGTGCCAGCAGCTTCGCCCCAGGGGATCAGCCCCAGCATTTT
TRBV12-3/TRBV12-4	TRBJ2-2	.	TRBD1	CASSCFGQGRGTGELFF	TGTGCCAGCAGTTGCTTCGGACAGGGCCGGGGCACCGGGGAGCTGTTTTTT
TRBV7-9	TRBJ2-2	few	TRBD2	CASSSAGDPRELFF	TGTGCCAGCAGCTCAGCGGGGGATCCGCGGGAGCTGTTTTTT
TRBV30	TRBJ2-7	.	.	CAWSKGFDEQYF	TGTGCCTGGAGTAAGGGTTTCGACGAGCAGTACTTC
TRBV12-3/TRBV12-4	TRBJ1-2	.	.	CASSPPGGQWANYGYTF	TGTGCCAGCAGTCCCCCTGGGGGCCAGTGGGCTAACTATGGCTACACCTTC
TRBV12-3/TRBV12-4	TRBJ1-2	many	.	CASRARGSYGYTF	TGTGCCAGCAGGGCTCGGGGTTCCTATGGCTACACCTTC
TRBV28	TRBJ1-2	few	TRBD1	CASSFGAGQGAGYTF	TGTGCCAGCAGTTTCGGTGCGGGACAGGGGGCTGGCTACACCTTC
TRBV28	TRBJ1-5	many	.	CASSWGGSRPQHF	TGTGCCAGCAGCTGGGGAGGTTCCCGGCCCCAGCATTTT
TRBV5-1	TRBJ2-1	.	TRBD2	CASSLDLAGGNEQFF	TGCGCCAGCAGCTTGGATCTAGCGGGAGGCAATGAGCAGTTCTTC
TRBV12-5	TRBJ1-2	.	TRBD1	CASADRVHYGYTF	TGTGCTAGTGCCGACAGGGTCCACTATGGCTACACCTTC
TRBV4-2	TRBJ2-3	few	.	CASSQEAVTDTQYF	TGTGCCAGCAGCCAAGAAGCGGTCACAGATACGCAGTATTTT
TRBV5-6	TRBJ2-1	.	TRBD2	CASSLLGLAGGIEQFF	TGTGCCAGCAGCCTTTTGGGGCTAGCGGGAGGAATTGAGCAGTTCTTC
TRBV7-8	TRBJ1-1	.	TRBD1	CASSSTDRGNTEAFF	TGTGCCAGCAGCTCAACGGACAGGGGGAACACTGAAGCTTTCTTT
TRBV30	TRBJ2-1	.	.	CAWRAGHNEQFF	TGTGCCTGGCGGGCAGGCCACAATGAGCAGTTCTTC
TRBV27	TRBJ2-2	many	.	CASSFLTGELFF	TGTGCCAGCAGTTTTCTGACCGGGGAGCTGTTTTTT
TRBV5-6	TRBJ2-2	few	.	CASTVRAATGELFF	TGTGCCAGCACGGTTCGGGCGGCGACCGGGGAGCTGTTTTTT
TRBV11-2	TRBJ2-3	few	.	CASSRVSGTDTQYF	TGTGCCAGCAGCAGGGTCAGCGGCACAGATACGCAGTATTTT
TRBV12-3/TRBV12-4	TRBJ2-5	.	TRBD2	CASSLGLTSGGGETQYF	TGTGCCAGCAGTTTAGGGTTGACAAGCGGGGGGGGAGAGACCCAGTACTTC
TRBV6-5	TRBJ1-2	few	.	CASSYKGADTF	TGTGCCAGCAGTTACAAGGGTGCGGACACCTTC
TRBV9	TRBJ2-7	.	TRBD2	CASSVAGGADEQYF	TGTGCCAGCAGCGTAGCGGGAGGGGCCGACGAGCAGTACTTC
TRBV27	TRBJ1-2	.	TRBD1	CASRADRVGGYTF	TGTGCCAGCAGGGCGGACAGGGTGGGCGGCTACACCTTC
TRBV12-3/TRBV12-4	TRBJ2-1	.	TRBD2	CASSWTSGMFF	TGTGCCAGCAGTTGGACTAGCGGGATGTTCTTC
TRBV18	TRBJ2-7	many	.	CASSPDSSYEQYF	TGTGCCAGCAGCCCCGACAGCTCCTACGAGCAGTACTTC
TRBV10-3	TRBJ1-4	.	TRBD1	CAISESSGTGGEKLFF	TGTGCCATCAGTGAGTCTTCTGGGACAGGGGGCGAAAAACTGTTTTTT
TRBV4-3	TRBJ2-3	few	TRBD1	CASSQGPGQGTDTQYF	TGCGCCAGCAGCCAGGGGCCGGGACAGGGCACAGATACGCAGTATTTT
TRBV7-8	TRBJ2-7	many	.	CASSSQGGGPYEQYF	TGTGCCAGCAGCTCTCAAGGGGGGGGCCCCTACGAGCAGTACTTC
TRBV6-5	TRBJ1-4	once	.	CASSYSGRTNEKLFF	TGTGCCAGCAGCTACTCAGGGCGGACTAATGAAAAACTGTTTTTT
TRBV7-2	TRBJ2-3	few	TRBD1	CASSETGTGNTDTQYF	TGTGCCAGCAGCGAGACCGGGACAGGGAACACAGATACGCAGTATTTT
TRBV21-1	TRBJ2-3	many	.	CASSNLGEGLRSTDTQYF	TGTGCCAGCAGCAATTTGGGGGAGGGCCTGAGGAGCACAGATACGCAGTATTTT
TRBV7-8	TRBJ2-6	few	TRBD1	CASSSRQGASGANGLTF	TGTGCCAGCAGCTCCCGACAGGGGGCCTCTGGGGCCAACGGCCTGACTTTC
TRBV6-5	TRBJ1-5	many	.	CASSYFSAGGQPQHF	TGTGCCAGCAGTTACTTTTCGGCGGGCGGTCAGCCCCAGCATTTT